What follows describes a single T cell receptor beta chain. This specimen belongs to a study of blood T cell repertoires in COVID-19. The germline CDR1 and CDR2 sequences are GTSNPN and SVGIG (reference sequence). Trimming pared 0 bases from V and 4 bases from J, leaving 9 bases between. The CDR3 contains 13 residues. Some clones are missing from TCRdb's copy, which holds only in-frame ones; the method was immunoSEQ multiplex PCR. The table shows hundreds of thousands of clones, with around 89% occurring only once. Material for sequencing was PBMCs or T cells enriched from blood (not recorded which). The rearrangement links TRBV30 to TRBJ1-1; D may be TRBD1 (5 bases). The receptor was derived from a man between 25 and 39 years old who had recovered from COVID-19. The CDR3 loop is CAWSVGEVTEAFF. CDR3 DNA: TGTGCCTGGAGTGTAGGGGAGGTCACTGAAGCTTTCTTT.